This T cell receptor beta chain was obtained from a study of vaccination and CD4 T cells after COVID-19. In the study overall: Overlapping peptides of the spike proteins of SARS-CoV-2, HCoV-NL63, HCoV-OC43 and HCoV-229E were used for cell stimulation.

On this clonotype itself: The antigen remains undetermined.

Noted treatment: approximately 10-day PBMC culture with coronavirus spike peptide pools or control peptides (ViraFEST assay). The study's findings and limits: Clonotypes reactive to SARS-CoV-2 had a median that went up from approximately 21 to 40, but not significantly.

Researchers used the Oncomine TCR Beta short-read assay to sequence DNA from cultured CD4+ T cells. TCRdb independently ran MiXCR on the PCR reads; one entry per CDR3 protein. The repertoire consists of under 20,000 distinct CDR3 sequences, with approximately 33% occurring once and the leading ten covering under 15%. The sequenced sample consisted of cultured CD4+ T cells from blood. The sequence was obtained from a human donor with COVID-19.

The CDR3 sequence: CASSMLTGGEQFF. The CDR3 DNA reads as TGTGCCAGCAGCATGCTCACCGGGGGTGAGCAGTTCTTC. V and J are TRBV7-3 and TRBJ2-1; a possible D gene is TRBD2 (6 bases). This CDR3 comprises 13 residues. Trimming shortened V by 5 bases and J by 9 bases, and 14 bases separated the two germline ends. CDR1 and CDR2 (germline): SGHTA, FQGTGA.